The next 17 T cell receptor beta chains were all read from a single sample in a study of CD8+ T cells in alopecia areata. Extracted RNA was reverse transcribed into cDNA, the sequencing template. Repertoires were generated with immunoSEQ multiplex PCR, while TCRdb's copy carries only in-frame clones and drops some. The sample records 200,000 to 250,000 clones, 67% being singletons. Specimen: CD4+ T cells sorted from blood, collected at week 0. These receptors all come from a human donor with alopecia areata.

The rearrangement joins TRBV25-1 to TRBJ2-5, with 7 bases lining up with TRBD2. The V and J ends lost 6 bases and 2 bases, in that order; junction bases with no gene match: 3. The germline V gene has CDR1 MGHDK and CDR2 SYGVNS. The CDR3 totals 13 residues. CDR3 nucleotides: TGTGCCAGCAGAAGTAGCGGGCAAGAGACCCAGTACTTC. Translation: CASRSSGQETQYF.

The J gene is TRBJ2-6, the V gene TRBV5-4; no reliable D call. The CDR3 is 15 residues long. Germline CDR1 is SGHNT and CDR2 is YYREEE (reference sequence). V shed 2 bases and J shed 0 bases, with 6 bases lying between them. The CDR3 reads CASSLLSSGANVLTF. The CDR3, as DNA: TGTGCCAGCAGCTTACTAAGCTCTGGGGCCAACGTCCTGACTTTC. The full variable domain, its missing parts supplied by reference TRBV5-4 and TRBJ2-6, is ETGVTQSPTHLIKTRGQQVTLRCSSQSGHNTVSWYQQALGQGPQFIFQYYREEENGRGNFPPRFSGLQFPNYSSELNVNALELDDSALYLCASSLLSSGANVLTFGAGSRLTVL.

About this clone: The sample has other DNA sequences that encode this CDR3 too. V is TRBV5-1 and J is TRBJ2-1; D gene ambiguous. The CDR3 has 11 residues. Per germline, CDR1 SGHRS and CDR2 YFSETQ. The V gene lost 0 bases and the J gene lost 10 bases, with 5 bases spanning the gap. The CDR3: CASSLVGEQFF. The CDR3 DNA sequence: TGCGCCAGCAGCTTGGTCGGGGAGCAGTTCTTC.

The chain uses TRBV1 and TRBJ2-6. TRBV1 is a known pseudogene. The CDR3 length is 18 residues. CDR3 in DNA: TGCACCAGCAGCAGACCTCGTTTGTGCAAAAGTCGGGCCAACGTCCTGACTTTC. It codes for CTSSRPRLCKSRANVLTF.

The chain recombines TRBV9 with TRBJ2-3; D is unresolved. CDR1 and CDR2 (germline): SGDLS, YYNGEE. With 3 bases removed from V and 6 bases from J, the gap between germline ends came to 14 bases. The CDR3 contains 14 residues. The CDR3 sequence is CASSAAFRLDTQYF. As DNA, the CDR3 is TGTGCCAGCAGCGCGGCCTTTCGGTTGGATACGCAGTATTTT.

This chain joins TRBV9 and TRBJ2-3, with TRBD2 identical over 7 bases. The trim removed 4 bases at V and 2 bases at J, leaving 13 bases unmatched. The CDR3 extends over 17 amino acids. Per germline, CDR1 SGDLS and CDR2 YYNGEE. In DNA form, the CDR3 reads TGTGCCAGCAGCCCTCGGGGTCGCGGGGACTACACAGATACGCAGTATTTT. This translates into CASSPRGRGDYTDTQYF.

The V call is TRBV6-5, the J call TRBJ2-1, with 7 bases fitting TRBD2. The CDR3 length is 14 residues. CDR1 and CDR2 from the germline V gene are MNHEY and SVGAGI. V shed 6 bases and J 0 bases; nucleotides not matched to a gene: 2. CDR3 in DNA: TGTGCCAGCAGAGCGGGGTACTCCTACAATGAGCAGTTCTTC. This translates into CASRAGYSYNEQFF.

The rearrangement joins TRBV20-1 to TRBJ2-7; D is ambiguous. Deletions cut 4 bases from V and 9 bases from J, with 7 bases between. CDR1 DFQATT and CDR2 SNEGSKA come from the germline V gene (reference sequence). The CDR3 contains 9 residues. CDR3 sequence reads: CSAKCAQYF. The CDR3 DNA reads TGCAGTGCTAAATGCGCGCAGTACTTC.

This chain uses TRBV5-1 with TRBJ2-7; 12 bases agree with TRBD1. Germline trimming cut 4 bases from V and 7 bases from J; bases unmatched to any gene: 6. Germline V gene data show CDR1 as SGHRS and CDR2 as YFSETQ. The CDR3 length is 14 residues. CDR3 nucleotide sequence: TGCGCCAGCAGCGAGGGACAGGGGGCAAGGGAGCAGTACTTC. Translating gives CASSEGQGAREQYF.

The rearrangement links TRBV30 to TRBJ2-7, with a possible D match to TRBD2 (7 bases). Per germline, CDR1 GTSNPN and CDR2 SVGIG (reference sequence). The V end lost 0 bases, the J end lost 2 bases, and 14 bases lay between the germline ends. The CDR3 has 15 residues. CDR3 sequence (DNA): TGTGCCTGGAGTGTGTGGCGGGGGCCTGCCTACGAGCAGTACTTC. It yields the protein CAWSVWRGPAYEQYF. Variable domain in full (rest from reference TRBV30 and TRBJ2-7): SQTIHQWPATLVQPVGSPLSLECTVEGTSNPNLYWYRQAAGRGLQLLFYSVGIGQISSEVPQNLSASRPQDRQFILSSKKLLLSDSGFYLCAWSVWRGPAYEQYFGPGTRLTVT.

The J gene is TRBJ2-2, the V gene TRBV13; D is unresolved. Trimming cost V 3 bases and J 3 bases, with 8 bases left between them. This CDR3 spans 14 amino acids. Germline CDR1 reads PRHDT; CDR2 reads FYEKMQ (reference sequence). The CDR3 nucleotides read TGTGCCAGCAGCTTGGGAAGGTACACCGGGGAGCTGTTTTTT. Translating gives CASSLGRYTGELFF. Looking up the rest from reference TRBV13 and TRBJ2-2 gives the full variable domain: AAGVIQSPRHLIKEKRETATLKCYPIPRHDTVYWYQQGPGQDPQFLISFYEKMQSDKGSIPDRFSAQQFSDYHSELNMSSLELGDSALYFCASSLGRYTGELFFGEGSRLTVL.

The V call is TRBV15, the J call TRBJ2-7; D is perhaps TRBD1 (5 bases). CDR1 and CDR2 (germline): LNHNV, YYDKDF (reference sequence). This CDR3 has 16 amino acids. Deletions cut 0 bases from V and 5 bases from J, with 17 bases between. Here the CDR3 DNA reads TGTGCCACCAGCAGAGATCGAACCCCAGGGTTCCACGAGCAGTACTTC. This translates into CATSRDRTPGFHEQYF.

This clone has just a few counts. This sequence joins TRBV10-3 and TRBJ2-3; D possibly corresponds to TRBD1 (6 bases). There are 17 residues in the CDR3. Germline V lookup: CDR1 ENHRY, CDR2 SYGVKD. V was shortened by 4 bases and J by 4 bases, with 21 bases between the two germline ends. CDR3 residues: CAISVNREHGVADTQYF. In nucleotides, the CDR3 is TGTGCCATCAGTGTTAACAGGGAGCATGGGGTCGCAGATACGCAGTATTTT.

The rearrangement uses TRBV6-5 and TRBJ2-7; 10 bases agree with TRBD1. V lost 5 bases, J lost 0 bases, and 1 base stayed unmatched. Germline-derived CDR1 and CDR2 are MNHEY and SVGAGI. CDR3 size: 14 residues. This chain's CDR3 is CASSGTGASYEQYF. The CDR3 DNA sequence: TGTGCCAGCAGTGGGACAGGGGCCTCCTACGAGCAGTACTTC.

The V and J genes are TRBV5-6 and TRBJ2-7; D perhaps matches TRBD2 (6 bases). Trimming stripped 1 base from V and 5 bases from J, with 10 bases between. Germline CDR1 is SGHDT and CDR2 is YYEEEE. The CDR3 extends over 13 amino acids. The CDR3 protein is CASSLTGEHEQYF. As DNA, the CDR3 is TGTGCCAGCAGCTTGACGGGAGAACACGAGCAGTACTTC.

In its sample, this clone was seen a few times. The genes are TRBV29-1 and TRBJ1-1, with 9 bases identical to TRBD1. This CDR3 region has 14 residues. The germline gives CDR1 SQVTM, CDR2 ANQGSEA. J gave up 0 bases and V 7 bases, and 6 bases lay outside the gene matches. The CDR3 region is CSDIQGALNTEAFF. The CDR3 bases are TGCAGCGATATACAGGGGGCGTTGAACACTGAAGCTTTCTTT.

The chain couples TRBV29-1 to TRBJ1-6; D may be TRBD1 (5 bases). V was clipped by 6 bases and J by 6 bases, with 15 bases between them. The V gene's germline CDR1 is SQVTM and CDR2 ANQGSEA. The CDR3 runs to 14 residues. CDR3 region: CSVSLGGGNSPLHF. CDR3 DNA: TGCAGCGTCTCCCTTGGGGGAGGTAATTCACCCCTCCACTTT.